The entry below describes one T cell receptor (beta chain). TCRdb's table, derived via immunoSEQ multiplex PCR, lists solely in-frame clones and lacks some. The profile shows roughly 35,000 clones, approximately 92% of them singletons. This record comes from a study of T cell changes during pregnancy in multiple sclerosis. The CDR3 covers 14 residues. The germline V gene has CDR1 SNHLY and CDR2 FYNNEI. Trimming cost V 8 bases and J 7 bases; bases outside gene matches: 8. Material for sequencing was PBMCs (not recorded whether the cells were cultured). This chain links TRBV2 with TRBJ2-1; 10 nucleotides align to TRBD1. This TCR was sampled from a female donor with multiple sclerosis, enrolled in a pregnancy study. CDR3 sequence: CASVGQGRGNEQFF. Here the CDR3 DNA reads TGTGCCAGCGTGGGACAGGGGCGGGGGAATGAGCAGTTCTTC.